Listed below are T cell receptor beta chains from one sample, sequenced in a study of technical replicates of blood from a few donors. The assay was immunoSEQ multiplex PCR, and TCRdb's table has in-frame clones only and misses some. The sample shows 70,000 or so clones, around 91% of them seen only once. The sample was T cells isolated from PBMCs. These receptors came from a human donor in good health. Some clones in this sample may be carry-over from other donors' samples. The CDR3 runs from the conserved cysteine through the conserved F or W. The D gene is left open where the match is weak. Size tells how often a clone was seen (once, few, many) or the class of an expanded clone, and some rows leave it out.

clone_size: .
v_call: TRBV7-9
j_call: TRBJ1-4
d_call: TRBD1
cdr3_aa: CASSQGWFRGPNEKLFF
cdr3_nt: TGTGCCAGCAGCCAGGGATGGTTCAGGGGGCCTAATGAAAAACTGTTTTTT

clone_size: .
v_call: TRBV7-8
j_call: TRBJ1-4
d_call: TRBD1
cdr3_aa: CASSLSSTAGGSNEKLFF
cdr3_nt: TGTGCCAGCAGCTTATCTAGCACGGCAGGGGGATCTAATGAAAAACTGTTTTTT

clone_size: .
v_call: TRBV29-1
j_call: TRBJ1-1
d_call: .
cdr3_aa: CSVEHPGGSGGAFF
cdr3_nt: TGCAGCGTTGAACACCCTGGGGGAAGCGGGGGAGCTTTCTTT

clone_size: .
v_call: TRBV9
j_call: TRBJ2-5
d_call: TRBD1
cdr3_aa: CASSPGQAARETQYF
cdr3_nt: TGTGCCAGCAGCCCCGGACAGGCCGCCCGGGAGACCCAGTACTTC

clone_size: .
v_call: TRBV19
j_call: TRBJ2-6
d_call: .
cdr3_aa: CASWATGTGANVLTF
cdr3_nt: TGTGCCAGTTGGGCTACAGGGACTGGGGCCAACGTCCTGACTTTC

clone_size: .
v_call: TRBV5-4
j_call: TRBJ2-7
d_call: .
cdr3_aa: CASSLEGGTSYEQYF
cdr3_nt: TGTGCCAGCAGCTTGGAAGGAGGGACTTCCTACGAGCAGTACTTC

clone_size: .
v_call: TRBV30
j_call: TRBJ1-1
d_call: TRBD1
cdr3_aa: CACPLAGGIGEAFF
cdr3_nt: TGTGCCTGCCCTTTGGCAGGGGGAATCGGTGAAGCTTTCTTT

clone_size: .
v_call: TRBV28
j_call: TRBJ2-3
d_call: TRBD2
cdr3_aa: CASSETSGNTDTQYF
cdr3_nt: TGTGCCAGCAGTGAGACTAGCGGTAACACAGATACGCAGTATTTT

clone_size: .
v_call: TRBV18
j_call: TRBJ2-3
d_call: TRBD2
cdr3_aa: CASSPGTSGTTDTQYF
cdr3_nt: TGTGCCAGCTCACCTGGGACTAGCGGAACCACAGATACGCAGTATTTT

clone_size: .
v_call: TRBV6-6
j_call: TRBJ2-7
d_call: .
cdr3_aa: CASSSTAGTYEQYF
cdr3_nt: TGTGCCAGCAGTTCCACCGCGGGGACCTACGAGCAGTACTTC

clone_size: .
v_call: TRBV30
j_call: TRBJ2-2
d_call: TRBD2
cdr3_aa: CAWNPGLAGAGELFF
cdr3_nt: TGTGCCTGGAACCCCGGGCTAGCGGGAGCCGGGGAGCTGTTTTTT

clone_size: .
v_call: TRBV7-9
j_call: TRBJ1-5
d_call: TRBD1
cdr3_aa: CASSLGQGVAPQHF
cdr3_nt: TGTGCCAGCAGCTTAGGACAGGGGGTAGCGCCCCAGCATTTT

clone_size: .
v_call: TRBV6-5
j_call: TRBJ2-1
d_call: .
cdr3_aa: CATLPKRAYNEQFF
cdr3_nt: TGTGCCACCCTCCCAAAGCGGGCTTACAATGAGCAGTTCTTC

clone_size: .
v_call: TRBV7-8
j_call: TRBJ1-2
d_call: .
cdr3_aa: CASSLGVTVDYGYTF
cdr3_nt: TGTGCCAGCAGCTTAGGTGTGACAGTGGACTATGGCTACACCTTC

clone_size: .
v_call: TRBV13
j_call: TRBJ2-7
d_call: .
cdr3_aa: CASSLRSLSSYEQYF
cdr3_nt: TGTGCCAGCAGCTTACGGTCCCTGAGCTCCTACGAGCAGTACTTC

clone_size: .
v_call: TRBV14
j_call: TRBJ2-7
d_call: .
cdr3_aa: CASSQTDSYEQYF
cdr3_nt: TGTGCCAGCAGCCAAACGGACAGTTACGAGCAGTACTTC

clone_size: once
v_call: TRBV13
j_call: TRBJ1-1
d_call: TRBD1
cdr3_aa: CASSLVFGTGLMNTEAFF
cdr3_nt: TGTGCCAGCAGCTTAGTTTTCGGGACAGGGTTGATGAACACTGAAGCTTTCTTT

clone_size: .
v_call: TRBV19
j_call: TRBJ2-6
d_call: .
cdr3_aa: CASSIPTRALGANVLTF
cdr3_nt: TGTGCCAGTAGTATCCCCACCAGGGCTTTAGGGGCCAACGTCCTGACTTTC

clone_size: once
v_call: TRBV15
j_call: TRBJ2-3
d_call: TRBD2
cdr3_aa: CATQNGGGLAPRGDTQYF
cdr3_nt: TGTGCCACCCAAAATGGGGGAGGACTAGCCCCCCGGGGAGATACGCAGTATTTT

clone_size: .
v_call: TRBV5-1
j_call: TRBJ2-3
d_call: .
cdr3_aa: CASSLGQTFDTQYF
cdr3_nt: TGCGCCAGCAGCTTGGGACAGACCTTTGATACGCAGTATTTT

clone_size: .
v_call: TRBV11-2
j_call: TRBJ1-1
d_call: .
cdr3_aa: CASSLGMGAGGTEAFF
cdr3_nt: TGTGCCAGCAGCTTAGGTATGGGCGCGGGCGGCACTGAAGCTTTCTTT

clone_size: .
v_call: TRBV30
j_call: TRBJ1-1
d_call: .
cdr3_aa: CAWSRQGLVPLKAFF
cdr3_nt: TGTGCCTGGAGTCGGCAGGGCCTCGTCCCGCTAAAAGCTTTCTTT

clone_size: few
v_call: TRBV5-1
j_call: TRBJ1-1
d_call: TRBD1
cdr3_aa: CASSFGDRETEAFF
cdr3_nt: TGCGCCAGCAGCTTCGGGGACAGGGAGACTGAAGCTTTCTTT

clone_size: .
v_call: TRBV28
j_call: TRBJ2-1
d_call: .
cdr3_aa: CASTPGTTYNEQFF
cdr3_nt: TGTGCCAGCACCCCGGGTACCACTTACAATGAGCAGTTCTTC

clone_size: .
v_call: TRBV5-1
j_call: TRBJ1-1
d_call: .
cdr3_aa: CASSFLGGTEAFF
cdr3_nt: TGCGCCAGCAGCTTCTTGGGGGGCACTGAAGCTTTCTTT

clone_size: .
v_call: TRBV19
j_call: TRBJ2-5
d_call: TRBD1
cdr3_aa: CASSTDGQGSTETQYF
cdr3_nt: TGTGCCAGTAGTACGGACGGACAGGGTAGTACGGAGACCCAGTACTTC

clone_size: .
v_call: TRBV10-2
j_call: TRBJ2-7
d_call: TRBD1
cdr3_aa: CATRPPGTDSYEQYF
cdr3_nt: TGCGCCACCAGGCCCCCCGGGACAGACTCCTACGAGCAGTACTTC

clone_size: .
v_call: TRBV21-1
j_call: TRBJ2-2
d_call: .
cdr3_aa: CASSCGSDTHTGELFF
cdr3_nt: TGTGCCAGCAGCTGTGGCTCTGACACACACACCGGGGAGCTGTTTTTT

clone_size: .
v_call: TRBV6-4
j_call: TRBJ2-2
d_call: .
cdr3_aa: CASSQASTGELFF
cdr3_nt: TGTGCCAGCAGTCAAGCTAGCACCGGGGAGCTGTTTTTT

clone_size: once
v_call: TRBV6-6
j_call: TRBJ1-2
d_call: TRBD1
cdr3_aa: CASSYEGAGGYTF
cdr3_nt: TGTGCCAGCAGTTATGAGGGGGCGGGCGGCTACACCTTC

clone_size: .
v_call: TRBV11-2
j_call: TRBJ2-5
d_call: TRBD2
cdr3_aa: CASSLVGGGQETQYF
cdr3_nt: TGTGCCAGCAGCTTAGTCGGGGGGGGTCAAGAGACCCAGTACTTC

clone_size: once
v_call: TRBV6-1
j_call: TRBJ2-7
d_call: .
cdr3_aa: CASYRTGPYEQYF
cdr3_nt: TGTGCCAGCTATAGAACAGGTCCCTACGAGCAGTACTTC

clone_size: .
v_call: TRBV5-5
j_call: TRBJ1-5
d_call: TRBD1
cdr3_aa: CASSLRTGGNQPQHF
cdr3_nt: TGTGCCAGCAGCTTGAGAACAGGGGGGAATCAGCCCCAGCATTTT

clone_size: .
v_call: TRBV6-5
j_call: TRBJ1-5
d_call: TRBD1
cdr3_aa: CASSRTGGNQPQHF
cdr3_nt: TGTGCCAGCAGTAGGACAGGGGGGAATCAGCCCCAGCATTTT

clone_size: .
v_call: TRBV6-1
j_call: TRBJ1-1
d_call: TRBD1
cdr3_aa: CASRLQGGTEAFF
cdr3_nt: TGTGCCAGCAGACTCCAGGGGGGCACTGAAGCTTTCTTT

clone_size: .
v_call: TRBV7-9
j_call: TRBJ2-7
d_call: TRBD2
cdr3_aa: CASSFSGRYEQYF
cdr3_nt: TGTGCCAGCAGCTTTAGCGGGAGGTACGAGCAGTACTTC

clone_size: .
v_call: TRBV6-1
j_call: TRBJ2-5
d_call: .
cdr3_aa: CASRERGLGETQYF
cdr3_nt: TGTGCCAGCCGGGAACGGGGGTTGGGGGAGACCCAGTACTTC

clone_size: .
v_call: TRBV5-5
j_call: TRBJ1-1
d_call: .
cdr3_aa: CASSLVQGSTEAFF
cdr3_nt: TGTGCCAGCAGCTTGGTACAGGGAAGCACTGAAGCTTTCTTT

clone_size: .
v_call: TRBV7-2
j_call: TRBJ2-3
d_call: .
cdr3_aa: CASSLHKQGRPDTQYF
cdr3_nt: TGTGCCAGCAGCTTACATAAGCAGGGTCGGCCAGATACGCAGTATTTT

clone_size: .
v_call: TRBV10-3
j_call: TRBJ2-7
d_call: .
cdr3_aa: CAISESMGGPTYEQYF
cdr3_nt: TGTGCCATCAGTGAGTCGATGGGGGGGCCCACCTACGAGCAGTACTTC

clone_size: .
v_call: TRBV28
j_call: TRBJ2-7
d_call: TRBD2
cdr3_aa: CASSLSGMAYEQYF
cdr3_nt: TGTGCCAGCAGTTTAAGCGGGATGGCCTACGAGCAGTACTTC

clone_size: .
v_call: TRBV7-6
j_call: TRBJ2-1
d_call: .
cdr3_aa: CASSSSSYNEQFF
cdr3_nt: TGTGCCAGCAGCTCCAGCTCCTACAATGAGCAGTTCTTC

clone_size: .
v_call: TRBV5-1
j_call: TRBJ2-1
d_call: .
cdr3_aa: CASSLWGLGRQYNEQFF
cdr3_nt: TGCGCCAGCAGCTTGTGGGGTCTCGGGAGACAATACAATGAGCAGTTCTTC

clone_size: .
v_call: TRBV10-1
j_call: TRBJ2-2
d_call: TRBD1
cdr3_aa: CASSDSGGTGELFF
cdr3_nt: TGCGCCAGCAGTGACTCAGGGGGAACCGGGGAGCTGTTTTTT

clone_size: .
v_call: TRBV7-2
j_call: TRBJ2-3
d_call: TRBD2
cdr3_aa: CASSFAPLAGSTDTQYF
cdr3_nt: TGTGCCAGCAGCTTCGCCCCCCTAGCGGGCAGCACAGATACGCAGTATTTT

clone_size: .
v_call: TRBV19
j_call: TRBJ1-5
d_call: TRBD1
cdr3_aa: CASSIKGALQPQHF
cdr3_nt: TGTGCCAGTAGTATCAAGGGGGCCCTTCAGCCCCAGCATTTT

clone_size: .
v_call: TRBV2
j_call: TRBJ2-7
d_call: .
cdr3_aa: CASSIGRALEDEQYF
cdr3_nt: TGTGCCAGCAGTATCGGACGGGCTCTGGAGGACGAGCAGTACTTC

clone_size: .
v_call: TRBV5-1
j_call: TRBJ1-2
d_call: TRBD1
cdr3_aa: CASSSTGELYGYTF
cdr3_nt: TGCGCCAGCAGCTCTACAGGGGAACTCTATGGCTACACCTTC

clone_size: .
v_call: TRBV7-9
j_call: TRBJ2-3
d_call: TRBD1
cdr3_aa: CASSSSLGQGFADTQYF
cdr3_nt: TGTGCCAGCAGTTCTAGTTTGGGACAGGGATTCGCAGATACGCAGTATTTT

clone_size: once
v_call: TRBV9
j_call: TRBJ1-2
d_call: .
cdr3_aa: CASSVLAGGGYTF
cdr3_nt: TGTGCCAGCAGCGTGTTGGCGGGAGGAGGCTACACCTTC

clone_size: .
v_call: TRBV28
j_call: TRBJ2-3
d_call: TRBD1
cdr3_aa: CASTPRFGQGAHSTDTQYF
cdr3_nt: TGTGCCAGCACTCCTCGATTCGGACAGGGGGCGCATAGCACAGATACGCAGTATTTT

clone_size: .
v_call: TRBV12-5
j_call: TRBJ2-7
d_call: .
cdr3_aa: CASGLVTSYEQYF
cdr3_nt: TGTGCTAGTGGTTTGGTAACTTCCTACGAGCAGTACTTC

clone_size: .
v_call: TRBV14
j_call: TRBJ2-7
d_call: TRBD2
cdr3_aa: CASSATSGDEQYF
cdr3_nt: TGTGCCAGCAGCGCGACTAGCGGTGACGAGCAGTACTTC

clone_size: .
v_call: TRBV6-5
j_call: TRBJ1-1
d_call: .
cdr3_aa: CASSARENTEAFF
cdr3_nt: TGTGCCAGCAGTGCCAGGGAGAACACTGAAGCTTTCTTT

clone_size: .
v_call: TRBV18
j_call: TRBJ2-6
d_call: TRBD1
cdr3_aa: CASSRTGREEGANVLTF
cdr3_nt: TGTGCCAGTTCAAGGACAGGTCGTGAGGAGGGGGCCAACGTCCTGACTTTC

clone_size: .
v_call: TRBV2
j_call: TRBJ2-1
d_call: TRBD2
cdr3_aa: CASRAAGASYNEQFF
cdr3_nt: TGTGCCAGCAGGGCAGCGGGAGCCTCCTACAATGAGCAGTTCTTC

clone_size: .
v_call: TRBV19
j_call: TRBJ2-2
d_call: TRBD1
cdr3_aa: CASGTGSNTGELFF
cdr3_nt: TGTGCCAGTGGGACAGGGTCGAACACCGGGGAGCTGTTTTTT

clone_size: .
v_call: TRBV9
j_call: TRBJ2-1
d_call: TRBD2
cdr3_aa: CASSVASGMNEQFF
cdr3_nt: TGTGCCAGCAGCGTAGCTAGCGGGATGAATGAGCAGTTCTTC

clone_size: .
v_call: TRBV27
j_call: TRBJ1-2
d_call: .
cdr3_aa: CASSLFGGRGGSYGYTF
cdr3_nt: TGTGCCAGCAGTTTATTCGGCGGTCGTGGAGGTTCCTATGGCTACACCTTC